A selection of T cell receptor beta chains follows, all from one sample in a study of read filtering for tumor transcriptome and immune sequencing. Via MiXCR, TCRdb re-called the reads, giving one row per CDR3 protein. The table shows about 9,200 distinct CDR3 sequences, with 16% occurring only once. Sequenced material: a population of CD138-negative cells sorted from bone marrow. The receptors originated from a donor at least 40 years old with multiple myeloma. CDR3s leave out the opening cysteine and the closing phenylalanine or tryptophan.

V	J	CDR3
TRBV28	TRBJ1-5	ASSTEGNQPQH
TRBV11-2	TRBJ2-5	ASSSTGLAGETQY
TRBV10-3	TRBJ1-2	AISARERNYGYT
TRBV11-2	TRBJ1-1	ASSSSGGTEAF
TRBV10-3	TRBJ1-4	AISESGGNNEKLF
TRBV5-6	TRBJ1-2	ASSANRGYGYT
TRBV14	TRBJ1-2	ASSQWDNGYT
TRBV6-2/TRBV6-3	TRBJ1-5	ASSYVPRNQPQH
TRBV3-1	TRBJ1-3	ASSLRQGPGNTIY
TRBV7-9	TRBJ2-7	ASSSSGSSYEQY
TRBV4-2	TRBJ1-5	AGSQETAYSNQPQH
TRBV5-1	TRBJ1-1	ASSIYRGLNTEAF
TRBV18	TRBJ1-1	ASSPTNTEAF
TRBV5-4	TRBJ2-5	ASSFRETQY
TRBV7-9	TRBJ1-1	ASIPLNTEAF
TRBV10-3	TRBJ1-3	AISGGPGNTIY
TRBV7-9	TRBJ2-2	ASSLRSGGSELF
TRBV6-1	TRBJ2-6	ASSTGVGSGANVLT
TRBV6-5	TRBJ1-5	ASSNQNQPQH
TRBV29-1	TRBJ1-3	SVEDRGADTIY
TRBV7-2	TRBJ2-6	ASSPQQGSGSGANVLT
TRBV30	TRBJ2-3	AYSTETGSRGRPTDTQY
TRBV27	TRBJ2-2	ASSLGQNTGELF
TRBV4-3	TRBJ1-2	ASSQDRGLNYGYT
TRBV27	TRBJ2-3	ASLGTDTQY
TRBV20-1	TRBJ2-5	SARAGGPKETQY
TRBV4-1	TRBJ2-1	ASSGRGALNEQF
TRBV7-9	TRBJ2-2	ASKPPRQLNTGELF
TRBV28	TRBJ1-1	ASSLSGTEAF
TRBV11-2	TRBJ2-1	ASSLSHSGGTRGLYNEQF
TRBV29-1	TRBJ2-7	SVDDPGQGYYEQY
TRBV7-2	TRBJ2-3	ASSFSSGNTDTQY
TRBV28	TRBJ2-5	ASSLQGVGEETQY
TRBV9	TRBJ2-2	ASSVETVRGTGELF
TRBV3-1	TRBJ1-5	ASSQQGGNQPQH
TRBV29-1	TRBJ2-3	SVEMTGGDTQY
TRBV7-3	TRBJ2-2	ASSYTGTRNTGELF
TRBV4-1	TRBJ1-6	ASSQDTYRFSTEAV
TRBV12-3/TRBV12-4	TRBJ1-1	ASSFGLGNTEAF